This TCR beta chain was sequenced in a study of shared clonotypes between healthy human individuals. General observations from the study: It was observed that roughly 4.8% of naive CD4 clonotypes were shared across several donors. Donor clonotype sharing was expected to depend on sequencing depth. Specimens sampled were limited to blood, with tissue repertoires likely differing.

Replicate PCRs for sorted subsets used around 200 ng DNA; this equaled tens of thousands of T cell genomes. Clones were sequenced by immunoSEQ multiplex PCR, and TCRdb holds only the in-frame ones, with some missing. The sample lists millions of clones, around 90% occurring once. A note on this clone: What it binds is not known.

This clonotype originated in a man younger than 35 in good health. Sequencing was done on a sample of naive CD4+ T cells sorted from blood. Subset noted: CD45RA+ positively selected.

The DNA of the CDR3 is TGTGCCAGCAGTGGGACAGCCCAGCAACACTTGAACACTGAAGCTTTCTTT. This codes for CASSGTAQQHLNTEAFF. This rearrangement joins TRBV6-7 to TRBJ1-1; 7 nucleotides align to TRBD1. TRBV6-7 is designated an ORF whose function remains uncertain. The CDR3 extends over 17 amino acids. With 5 bases clipped from V and 0 bases from J, the junction kept 12 bases outside the gene matches.